Described below is a single TCR beta chain sequence and its context. Its antigen is not identified. Selected positively for CCR7 and CD45RO-negative, naive CD8 cells excluded terminally differentiated effector memory CD45RA+ cells. V shed 7 bases, J shed 2 bases, and the junction held 5 bases outside the gene matches. Germline V gives CDR1 SQVTM, CDR2 ANQGSEA. The CDR3 covers 13 residues. The sample belongs to a study of shared clonotypes between healthy human individuals. Study information: CD4 naive and CD4 memory each took three plates per donor, while CD8 naive took two and CD8 memory one.

Regarding the study as a whole: For sorted subsets, rarefaction showed incomplete sequencing despite large depth. Investigators collected only blood, and repertoires in tissues likely differ.

For each subset, genomic DNA was distributed in equal portions over several immunoSEQ plates. Generated by immunoSEQ multiplex PCR, the TCRdb table keeps only in-frame clones and is missing some. The repertoire holds hundreds of thousands of clones, with about 96% as singletons. This clonotype was sampled from a man aged 30-40 years in good health. Sequencing was carried out using naive CD8+ T cells sorted from blood. This chain joins TRBV29-1 and TRBJ2-1, with 7 bases aligning to TRBD2. The CDR3 DNA sequence: TGCAGCGCGGCGCGGGAGACCTACAATGAGCAGTTCTTC. As protein: CSAARETYNEQFF.